This T cell receptor beta chain was sequenced during a study of cytomegalovirus exposure and HLA in healthy donors. General study results and limits: Being indistinguishable, some V segments were excluded, TRBV6-2 and TRBV6-3 among them. In a later analysis, HLA-C alleles had the fewest associated TCRs, DRB1 alleles the most.

The CDR3 has 14 residues. In germline, CDR1 is SGHTS, CDR2 YDEGEE. After removal of 5 bases from V and 7 bases from J, the junction contained 4 bases not matched to a gene. Amplification used 60 Vbeta primers and 13 Jbeta primers. Profiled with immunoSEQ multiplex PCR; TCRdb holds only in-frame clones, not every one. The sample has 110,000 or so clones; about 80% are singletons. Comments on this clone: The antigen remains undetermined.

The sample comprised PBMCs. The V gene is TRBV5-8, the J gene TRBJ1-6; 9 positions match TRBD1. This clonotype was sampled from a female donor in good health and CMV-seronegative. The CDR3 here is CASRGTGRNSPLHF. In nucleotides, the CDR3 is TGTGCCAGCAGGGGGACAGGGAGGAATTCACCCCTCCACTTT.